These 9 T cell receptor beta chains came from one sample sequenced in a study of radiotherapy plus CTLA-4 blockade in lung cancer. Some clones are missing from TCRdb's copy, which holds only in-frame ones; the method was immunoSEQ multiplex PCR. The sample comprises about 24,000 clones, 70% to 75% of which are singletons, and roughly 3.3% rests with the top ten. The sequences come from peripheral blood, collected from a patient treated with radiotherapy plus ipilimumab. These TCRs come from a human donor with non-small cell lung cancer whose response to radiotherapy plus ipilimumab could not be evaluated.

The chain recombines TRBV2 with TRBJ2-2; 7 positions match TRBD2. Germline lookup yields CDR1 SNHLY and CDR2 FYNNEI. After removal of 7 bases from V and 2 bases from J, the junction contained 4 bases not matched to a gene. The CDR3 is 14 residues long. CDR3 amino acids: CASKPSGNTGELFF. The CDR3 DNA is TGTGCCAGCAAGCCTAGCGGAAACACCGGGGAGCTGTTTTTT.

The J gene is TRBJ2-2, the V gene TRBV6-1; possible D gene TRBD2, 6 bases. This CDR3 is built from 13 residues. Trimming stripped 7 bases from V and 6 bases from J, with 12 bases between. Per the germline V gene, CDR1 is MNHNS and CDR2 is SASEGT. The CDR3 region has the DNA TGTGCCAGCAAGTTTGGGGAGGCCGGGGAGCTGTTTTTT. This translates into CASKFGEAGELFF.

The V gene is TRBV27, the J gene TRBJ2-3; tentatively, D is TRBD1 (5 bases). From germline, CDR1 is MNHEY and CDR2 SMNVEV (reference sequence). The CDR3 consists of 14 residues. V lost 7 bases to trimming and J lost 1 base, with 12 bases between them. In nucleotides, the CDR3 is TGTGCCAGCACCAGGGAACCCGGCACAGATACGCAGTATTTT. As protein: CASTREPGTDTQYF.

This chain connects TRBV29-1 to TRBJ2-1, with 7 bases aligning to TRBD1. CDR1 and CDR2 (germline): SQVTM, ANQGSEA. Trimming took 4 bases from V and 5 from J; bases not matched to a gene: 8. This CDR3 has 14 residues. The CDR3 loop is CSVGRHDRDNEQFF. The CDR3 DNA reads as TGCAGCGTTGGCCGACACGACAGGGACAATGAGCAGTTCTTC.

The chain employs TRBV15 and TRBJ2-7; perhaps TRBD2 as D (6 bases). This CDR3 has 15 residues. CDR1 is LNHNV, CDR2 YYDKDF, per germline (reference sequence). The V end lost 3 bases, the J end lost 2 bases, and 14 bases lay between the germline ends. The CDR3 loop is CATSRVTSPTYEQYF. The CDR3 bases are TGTGCCACCAGCAGGGTTACTAGCCCCACCTACGAGCAGTACTTC. Based on the CDR3 plus reference TRBV15 and TRBJ2-7, the full variable domain is DAMVIQNPRYQVTQFGKPVTLSCSQTLNHNVMYWYQQKSSQAPKLLFHYYDKDFNNEADTPDNFQSRRPNTSFCFLDIRSPGLGDTAMYLCATSRVTSPTYEQYFGPGTRLTVT.

The chain is built from TRBV29-1 and TRBJ2-6; the match to TRBD1 covers 7 bases. The germline V gene has CDR1 SQVTM and CDR2 ANQGSEA. Trimming removed 6 bases from V and 0 bases from J; junction bases left unmatched: 8. The CDR3 spans 16 residues. DNA for the CDR3: TGCAGCGTCCCGACAGGGACGAGCTCTGGGGCCAACGTCCTGACTTTC. Translation: CSVPTGTSSGANVLTF.

This clone was found a few times. The chain uses TRBV11-2 and TRBJ1-2; D possibly corresponds to TRBD1 (6 bases). Germline V gene data show CDR1 as SGHAT and CDR2 as FQNNGV. Trimming took off 1 base at V and 8 bases at J, with 11 bases between the two ends. The length of the CDR3 is 13 residues. The DNA of the CDR3 is TGTGCCAGCAGCTTAGGGGACATTACCGGCTACACCTTC. This translates into CASSLGDITGYTF.

This sequence joins TRBV4-1 and TRBJ2-5; D is ambiguous. The V and J ends lost 2 bases and 2 bases respectively, with 12 bases between them. Germline values: CDR1 MGHRA, CDR2 YSYEKL. There are 15 residues in the CDR3. Here the CDR3 reads CASSQPSQIQETQYF. The CDR3, as DNA: TGCGCCAGCAGCCAACCCTCCCAGATACAAGAGACCCAGTACTTC.

J is TRBJ1-2 and V is TRBV12-5; possible D gene TRBD1, 6 bases. From germline, CDR1 is LGHNT and CDR2 FRNRAP. The V end was cut by 6 bases, the J end by 1 base, with 9 bases between. The CDR3 extends over 13 amino acids. CDR3 in DNA: TGTGCTAGTGGCAAACAGGGTAACTATGGCTACACCTTC. This translates into CASGKQGNYGYTF.